This record covers a single TCR beta chain. Trimming took 2 bases from V and 9 from J, leaving 12 bases between them. This CDR3 is built from 13 residues. Germline lookup yields CDR1 SGHTS and CDR2 YDEGEE. This table comes from immunoSEQ multiplex PCR, and its TCRdb copy is limited to in-frame clones, with some not included. The sample carries over 250,000 clones, around 84% recorded once. The sample belongs to a study of blood T cell repertoires in COVID-19. This receptor was obtained from a human donor with COVID-19, enrolled during active disease. The donor label of this sample is uncertain. The sample taken for sequencing was peripheral blood. The chain is built from TRBV5-8 and TRBJ1-5, with D possibly matching TRBD1 (5 bases). The CDR3 DNA sequence: TGTGCCAGCAGCTTATCAGGGTTTTGGCCCCAGCATTTT. Residues: CASSLSGFWPQHF.